This T cell receptor beta chain emerged from a study of T cells after yellow fever vaccination. This clonotype occurred many times. Using its own MiXCR run on the 5' RACE reads, TCRdb lists one record per CDR3 protein. This sample has about 130,000 distinct CDR3 sequences, with just over 6.5% found just once. The specimen comprised CD4+ T cells sorted from PBMCs, sampled 10 days after the yellow fever booster vaccination. This TCR came from a man younger than 40 who received the YFV17D yellow fever vaccine.

The CDR3 DNA is TGTGCCAGCAGTACGAGTACAGGGGTGGACACTGAAGCTTTCTTT. It translates to CASSTSTGVDTEAFF. This chain joins TRBV12-3 or TRBV12-4 and TRBJ1-1; 7 positions match TRBD1. V was pared by 5 bases and J by 3 bases, with 9 bases of the junction left unmatched. The CDR3 consists of 15 residues.